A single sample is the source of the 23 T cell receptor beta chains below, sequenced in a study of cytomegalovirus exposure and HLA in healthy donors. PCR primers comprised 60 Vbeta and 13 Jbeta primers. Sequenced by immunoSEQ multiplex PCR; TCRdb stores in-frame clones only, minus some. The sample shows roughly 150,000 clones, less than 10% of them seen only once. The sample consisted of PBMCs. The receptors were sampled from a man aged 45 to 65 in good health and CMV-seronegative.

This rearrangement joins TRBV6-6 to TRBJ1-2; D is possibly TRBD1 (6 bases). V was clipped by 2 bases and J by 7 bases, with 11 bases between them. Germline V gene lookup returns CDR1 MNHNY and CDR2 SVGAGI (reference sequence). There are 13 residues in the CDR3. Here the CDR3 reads CASSYDWGLGYTF. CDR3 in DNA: TGTGCCAGCAGTTACGATTGGGGGCTTGGCTACACCTTC.

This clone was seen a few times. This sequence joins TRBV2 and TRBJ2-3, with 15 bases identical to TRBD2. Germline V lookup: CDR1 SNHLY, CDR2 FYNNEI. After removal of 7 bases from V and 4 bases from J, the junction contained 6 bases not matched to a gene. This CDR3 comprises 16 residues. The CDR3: CASTPRTSGGADTQYF. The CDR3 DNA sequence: TGTGCCAGCACTCCTCGGACTAGCGGGGGGGCAGATACGCAGTATTTT.

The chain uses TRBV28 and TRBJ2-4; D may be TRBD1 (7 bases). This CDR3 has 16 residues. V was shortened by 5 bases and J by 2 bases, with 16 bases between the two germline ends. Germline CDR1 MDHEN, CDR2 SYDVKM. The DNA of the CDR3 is TGTGCCAGCAGTCCGCGACAGGGACTGCCCAAAAACATTCAGTACTTC. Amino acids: CASSPRQGLPKNIQYF.

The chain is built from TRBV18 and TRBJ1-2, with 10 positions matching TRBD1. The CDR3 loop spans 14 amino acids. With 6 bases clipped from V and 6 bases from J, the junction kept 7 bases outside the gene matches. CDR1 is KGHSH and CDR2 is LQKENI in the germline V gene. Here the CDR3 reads CASSHRDRGDGYTF. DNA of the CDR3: TGTGCCAGCTCGCACCGGGACAGGGGTGATGGCTACACCTTC.

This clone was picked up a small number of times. CDR3 residues: CASSLGGQGTTEAFF. The CDR3 bases are TGCGCCAGCAGCTTGGGGGGACAGGGGACGACTGAAGCTTTCTTT. The genes are TRBV5-1 and TRBJ1-1, with 10 bases that match TRBD1. V was clipped by 0 bases and J by 5 bases; unmatched bases: 4. The CDR3 runs to 15 residues. Germline CDR1 reads SGHRS; CDR2 reads YFSETQ.

The CDR3 sequence is CASSLESRVNEQFF. In DNA form, the CDR3 reads TGTGCCAGCAGCTTAGAGTCTCGGGTGAATGAGCAGTTCTTC. The chain joins TRBV7-8 to TRBJ2-1; D ambiguous. This CDR3 comprises 14 residues. The V and J ends lost 1 base and 7 bases respectively, with 11 bases between them. Germline V lookup: CDR1 SGHVS, CDR2 FQNEAQ.

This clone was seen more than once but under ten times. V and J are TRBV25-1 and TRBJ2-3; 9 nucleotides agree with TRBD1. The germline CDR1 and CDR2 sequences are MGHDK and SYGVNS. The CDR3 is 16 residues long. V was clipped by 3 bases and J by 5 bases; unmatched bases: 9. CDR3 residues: CASSEFTGTGLDTQYF. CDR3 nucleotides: TGTGCCAGCAGTGAGTTCACCGGGACAGGGTTAGATACGCAGTATTTT.

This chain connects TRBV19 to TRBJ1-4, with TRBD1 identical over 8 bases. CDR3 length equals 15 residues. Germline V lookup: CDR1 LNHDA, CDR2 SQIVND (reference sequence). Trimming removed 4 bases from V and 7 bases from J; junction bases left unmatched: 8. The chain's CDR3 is CASSTRTGTAEKLFF. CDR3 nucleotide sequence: TGTGCCAGTAGTACCCGGACAGGGACTGCTGAAAAACTGTTTTTT. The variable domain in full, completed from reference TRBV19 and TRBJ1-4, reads DGGITQSPKYLFRKEGQNVTLSCEQNLNHDAMYWYRQDPGQGLRLIYYSQIVNDFQKGDIAEGYSVSREKKESFPLTVTSAQKNPTAFYLCASSTRTGTAEKLFFGSGTQLSVL.

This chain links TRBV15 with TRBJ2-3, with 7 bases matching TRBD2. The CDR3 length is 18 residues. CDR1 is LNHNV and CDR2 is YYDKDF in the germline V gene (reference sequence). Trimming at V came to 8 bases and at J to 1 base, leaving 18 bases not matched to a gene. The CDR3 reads CATGSERGFGTGTDTQYF. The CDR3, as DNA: TGTGCCACCGGATCTGAGCGGGGATTCGGGACTGGCACAGATACGCAGTATTTT.

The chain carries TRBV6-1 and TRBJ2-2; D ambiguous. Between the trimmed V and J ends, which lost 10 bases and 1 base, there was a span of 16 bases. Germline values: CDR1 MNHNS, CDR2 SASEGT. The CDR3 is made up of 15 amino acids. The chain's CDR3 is CATPPPPGNTGELFF. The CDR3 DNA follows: TGTGCCACTCCGCCGCCGCCAGGGAACACCGGGGAGCTGTTTTTT.

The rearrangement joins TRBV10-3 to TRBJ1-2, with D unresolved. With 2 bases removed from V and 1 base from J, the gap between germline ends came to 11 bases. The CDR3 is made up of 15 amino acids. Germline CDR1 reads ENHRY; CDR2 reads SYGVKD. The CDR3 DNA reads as TGTGCCATCAGTGAGACGAACGGGAATAACTATGGCTACACCTTC. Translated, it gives CAISETNGNNYGYTF.

CDR3 in amino acids: CASSSGTSGNEQFF. Here the CDR3 DNA reads TGTGCCAGCAGCTCCGGGACTAGCGGCAATGAGCAGTTCTTC. V and J are TRBV6-4 and TRBJ2-1; TRBD2 matches 11 bases. The CDR3 has 14 residues. V trimming: 6 bases; J trimming: 6 bases; junction bases outside the gene matches: 4. Germline values: CDR1 MRHNA, CDR2 SNTAGT.

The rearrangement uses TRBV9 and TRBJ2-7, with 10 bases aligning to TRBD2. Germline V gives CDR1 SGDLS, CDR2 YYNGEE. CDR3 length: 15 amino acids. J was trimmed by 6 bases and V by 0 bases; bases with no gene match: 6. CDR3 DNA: TGTGCCAGCAGCGTAGCCCATGGACTAGCGGCCGAGCAGTACTTC. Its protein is CASSVAHGLAAEQYF.

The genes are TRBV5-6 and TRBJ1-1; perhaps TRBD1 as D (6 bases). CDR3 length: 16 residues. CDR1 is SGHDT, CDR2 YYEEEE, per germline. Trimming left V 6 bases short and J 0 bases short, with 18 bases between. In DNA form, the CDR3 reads TGTGCCAGCACCCAACGGGGGGCTAGCATGAACACTGAAGCTTTCTTT. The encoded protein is CASTQRGASMNTEAFF.

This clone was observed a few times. The CDR3 protein is CASSSAQGASTEAFF. The CDR3 DNA reads TGCGCCAGCAGCTCCGCACAGGGGGCGTCCACTGAAGCTTTCTTT. The V gene is TRBV5-1, the J gene TRBJ1-1, with 9 bases fitting TRBD1. The V gene end was trimmed by 3 bases and the J gene end by 4 bases; junction bases not matched to a gene: 7. Germline CDR1 and CDR2: SGHRS and YFSETQ. The length of the CDR3 is 15 residues.

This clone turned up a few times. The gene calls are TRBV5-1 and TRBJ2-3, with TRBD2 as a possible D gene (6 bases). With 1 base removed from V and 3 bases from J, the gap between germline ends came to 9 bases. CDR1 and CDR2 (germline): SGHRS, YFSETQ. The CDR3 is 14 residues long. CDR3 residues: CASSLSAGTDTQYF. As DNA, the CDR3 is TGCGCCAGCAGCTTGTCGGCGGGGACAGATACGCAGTATTTT.

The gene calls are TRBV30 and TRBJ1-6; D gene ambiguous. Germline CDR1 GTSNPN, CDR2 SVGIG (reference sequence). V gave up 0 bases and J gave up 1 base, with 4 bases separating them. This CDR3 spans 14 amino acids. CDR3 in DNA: TGTGCCTGGAGTGTAATATCCTATAATTCACCCCTCCACTTT. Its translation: CAWSVISYNSPLHF. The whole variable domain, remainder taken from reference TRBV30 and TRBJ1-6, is SQTIHQWPATLVQPVGSPLSLECTVEGTSNPNLYWYRQAAGRGLQLLFYSVGIGQISSEVPQNLSASRPQDRQFILSSKKLLLSDSGFYLCAWSVISYNSPLHFGNGTRLTVT.

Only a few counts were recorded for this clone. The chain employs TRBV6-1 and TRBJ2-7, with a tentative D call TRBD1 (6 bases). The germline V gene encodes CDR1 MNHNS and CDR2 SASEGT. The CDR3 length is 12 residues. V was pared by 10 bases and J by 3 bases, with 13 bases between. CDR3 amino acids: CATGHAGYEQYF. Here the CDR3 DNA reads TGTGCCACGGGACATGCTGGCTACGAGCAGTACTTC.

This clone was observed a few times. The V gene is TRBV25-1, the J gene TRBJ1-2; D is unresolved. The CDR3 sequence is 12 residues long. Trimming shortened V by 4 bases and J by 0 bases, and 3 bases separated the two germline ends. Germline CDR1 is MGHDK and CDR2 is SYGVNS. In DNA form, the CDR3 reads TGTGCCAGCAGTGTAACTAACTATGGCTACACCTTC. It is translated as CASSVTNYGYTF.

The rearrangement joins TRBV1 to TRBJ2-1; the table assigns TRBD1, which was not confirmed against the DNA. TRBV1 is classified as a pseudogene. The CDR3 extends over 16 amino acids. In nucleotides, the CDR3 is TGCACCAGCAGCCACCTGGACAGGGACTACTACAATGAGCAGTTCTTC. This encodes CTSSHLDRDYYNEQFF.

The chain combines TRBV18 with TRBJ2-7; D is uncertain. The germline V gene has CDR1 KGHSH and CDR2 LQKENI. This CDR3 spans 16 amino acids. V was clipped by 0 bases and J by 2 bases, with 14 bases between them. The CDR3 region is CASSPPNGLLTYEQYF. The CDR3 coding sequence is TGTGCCAGCTCACCACCTAACGGCTTACTAACCTACGAGCAGTACTTC.

CDR3 sequence reads: CAWSETGGDSPLHF. The CDR3 nucleotides read TGTGCCTGGAGTGAAACAGGGGGAGATTCACCCCTCCACTTT. This sequence joins TRBV30 and TRBJ1-6, with 8 bases lining up with TRBD1. J was trimmed by 8 bases and V by 1 base; bases with no gene match: 4. The CDR3 covers 14 residues. Germline V gives CDR1 GTSNPN, CDR2 SVGIG (reference sequence).

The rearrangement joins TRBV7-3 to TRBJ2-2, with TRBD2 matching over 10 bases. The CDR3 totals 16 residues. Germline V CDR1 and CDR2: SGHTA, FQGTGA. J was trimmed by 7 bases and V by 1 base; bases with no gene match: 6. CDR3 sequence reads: CASSLNLAGVVGELFF. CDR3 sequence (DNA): TGTGCCAGCAGCTTAAATCTAGCGGGAGTTGTCGGGGAGCTGTTTTTT.